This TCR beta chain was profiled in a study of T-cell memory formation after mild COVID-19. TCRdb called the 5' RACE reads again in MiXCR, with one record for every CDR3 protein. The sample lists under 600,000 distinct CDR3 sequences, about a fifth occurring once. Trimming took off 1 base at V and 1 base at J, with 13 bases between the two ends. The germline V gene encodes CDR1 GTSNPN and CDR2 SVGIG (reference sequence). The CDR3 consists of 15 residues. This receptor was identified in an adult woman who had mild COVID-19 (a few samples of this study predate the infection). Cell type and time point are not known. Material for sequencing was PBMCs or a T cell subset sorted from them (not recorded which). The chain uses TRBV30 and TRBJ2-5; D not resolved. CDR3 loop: CAWSDPTWGQETQYF. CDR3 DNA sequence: TGTGCCTGGAGTGACCCCACGTGGGGCCAAGAGACCCAGTACTTC.